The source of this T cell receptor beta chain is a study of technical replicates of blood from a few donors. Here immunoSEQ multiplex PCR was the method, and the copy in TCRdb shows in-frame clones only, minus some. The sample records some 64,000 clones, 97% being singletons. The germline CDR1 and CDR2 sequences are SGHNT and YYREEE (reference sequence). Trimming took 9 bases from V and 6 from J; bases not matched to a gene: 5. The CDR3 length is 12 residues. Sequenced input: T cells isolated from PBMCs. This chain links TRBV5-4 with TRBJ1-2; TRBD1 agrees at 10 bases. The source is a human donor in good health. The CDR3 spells CAIVGTGDGYTF. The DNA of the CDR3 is TGTGCCATCGTGGGGACAGGGGATGGCTACACCTTC.